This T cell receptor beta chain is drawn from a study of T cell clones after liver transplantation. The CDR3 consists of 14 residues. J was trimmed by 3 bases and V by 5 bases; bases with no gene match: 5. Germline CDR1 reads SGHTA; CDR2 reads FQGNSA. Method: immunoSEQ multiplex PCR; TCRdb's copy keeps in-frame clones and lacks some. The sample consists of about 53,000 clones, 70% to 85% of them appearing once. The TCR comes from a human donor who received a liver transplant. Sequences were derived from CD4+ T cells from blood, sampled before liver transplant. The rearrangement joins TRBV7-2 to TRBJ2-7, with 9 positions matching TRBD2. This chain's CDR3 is CASSPPSGVYEQYF. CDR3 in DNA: TGTGCCAGCAGCCCGCCTAGCGGGGTCTACGAGCAGTACTTC.